The 25 T cell receptor beta chains presented below share a single source sample, sequenced in a study of beta chain features in type 1 diabetes. Findings of the study overall: Shorter TCRB CDR3s, moderately but significantly so, were found in Type 1 diabetes patients in all four CD4+ subsets.

Antigens for these TCRs are unknown. Sequenced material consisted of expressed TCRB transcripts (all of the isolated RNA was reverse transcribed). Assay: immunoSEQ multiplex PCR; the TCRdb copy retains only in-frame clones and omits some. The sample consists of 310,000 or so clones, 15% of them appearing once. The sample comprised naive CD4+ T cells from blood. Source of these receptors: a man between 18 and 29 years old with type 1 diabetes.

The chain joins TRBV7-9 to TRBJ1-4; possible D gene TRBD1, 5 bases. Germline V gene data show CDR1 as SEHNR and CDR2 as FQNEAQ (reference sequence). Trimming took 5 bases from V and 10 from J, leaving 11 bases between them. The CDR3 contains 12 residues. This CDR3 reads CASSLFQGKLFF. CDR3 sequence (DNA): TGTGCCAGCAGCCTTTTTCAGGGAAAACTGTTTTTT.

This clone was observed a few times. The chain joins TRBV5-6 to TRBJ2-1; 8 nucleotides align to TRBD2. CDR1 is SGHDT, CDR2 YYEEEE, per germline. The CDR3 totals 15 residues. Unmatched junction bases numbered 7, after V lost 3 bases and J lost 5 bases. The CDR3: CASSSSMRGDNEQFF. CDR3 nucleotide sequence: TGTGCCAGCAGCTCCTCCATGCGGGGGGACAATGAGCAGTTCTTC.

This clone was counted only a few times. The chain recombines TRBV5-1 with TRBJ2-1; 9 nucleotides line up with TRBD2. V gave up 6 bases and J gave up 9 bases; unmatched junction bases: 7. CDR1 is SGHRS and CDR2 is YFSETQ in the germline V gene. CDR3 length: 13 amino acids. The CDR3 DNA reads TGCGCCAGCACCGCGGGGGGGCCGGTTGAGCAGTTCTTC. Translating it yields CASTAGGPVEQFF.

The gene calls are TRBV7-2 and TRBJ2-3, with TRBD2 matching 7 bases. CDR1 and CDR2 (germline): SGHTA, FQGNSA. CDR3 length: 15 amino acids. V gave up 5 bases and J gave up 0 bases; unmatched junction bases: 5. The CDR3, as DNA: TGTGCCAGCAGCCCCTCCGGGGGGAGCACAGATACGCAGTATTTT. It is translated as CASSPSGGSTDTQYF.

This chain joins TRBV7-9 and TRBJ2-3; 10 nucleotides match TRBD1. V lost 3 bases, J lost 6 bases, and 12 bases stayed unmatched. Germline CDR1 and CDR2: SEHNR and FQNEAQ (reference sequence). The CDR3 is made up of 17 amino acids. The CDR3 coding sequence is TGTGCCAGCAGCTTCATTAACTCCGGGACAGGGGTGGATACGCAGTATTTT. It specifies CASSFINSGTGVDTQYF. The entire variable domain, with the rest obtained from reference TRBV7-9 and TRBJ2-3, is as follows: DTGVSQNPRHKITKRGQNVTFRCDPISEHNRLYWYRQTLGQGPEFLTYFQNEAQLEKSRLLSDRFSAERPKGSFSTLEIQRTEQGDSAMYLCASSFINSGTGVDTQYFGPGTRLTVL.

This rearrangement joins TRBV11-2 to TRBJ2-1; 14 bases match TRBD2. J was trimmed by 0 bases and V by 2 bases; bases with no gene match: 3. The CDR3 consists of 18 residues. Germline V gene data show CDR1 as SGHAT and CDR2 as FQNNGV. The DNA of the CDR3 is TGTGCCAGCAGCTTAAGGACTAGCGGGGGGAGCTCCTACAATGAGCAGTTCTTC. Its protein is CASSLRTSGGSSYNEQFF.

The sample holds a few counts of this clone. The chain joins TRBV7-9 to TRBJ2-5; TRBD1 agrees at 10 bases. Germline V gene sequence: CDR1 SEHNR, CDR2 FQNEAQ (reference sequence). The CDR3 sequence is 16 residues long. V lost 5 bases to trimming and J lost 5 bases; unmatched junction nucleotides: 11. The CDR3 here is CASSANRDRGWETQYF. Here the CDR3 DNA reads TGTGCCAGCAGCGCCAACCGGGACAGGGGTTGGGAGACCCAGTACTTC.

The chain recombines TRBV5-4 with TRBJ1-4; 7 nucleotides match TRBD1. The CDR3 consists of 15 residues. The V segment lost 4 bases and the J segment 5 bases; nucleotides outside the gene matches: 8. CDR1 is SGHNT and CDR2 is YYREEE in the germline V gene (reference sequence). The CDR3 coding sequence is TGTGCCAGCAGCGGGGGGACAGAAGGAAATGAAAAACTGTTTTTT. Translating gives CASSGGTEGNEKLFF.

J is TRBJ2-1 and V is TRBV28, with D uncertain. CDR1 MDHEN and CDR2 SYDVKM come from the germline V gene. V was shortened by 3 bases and J by 5 bases, with 8 bases between the two germline ends. This CDR3 has 13 amino acids. The CDR3 reads CASSLLANNEQFF. The CDR3 region has the DNA TGTGCCAGCAGTTTGTTGGCAAACAATGAGCAGTTCTTC.

The chain uses TRBV29-1 and TRBJ2-1; 8 nucleotides agree with TRBD2. This CDR3 is built from 15 residues. Trimming removed 4 bases from V and 7 bases from J; junction bases left unmatched: 12. Germline CDR1 is SQVTM and CDR2 is ANQGSEA. This CDR3 is CSVGQPGGPQNEQFF. CDR3 in DNA: TGCAGCGTTGGTCAACCGGGGGGGCCACAGAATGAGCAGTTCTTC.

In its sample, this clone was seen a few times. The chain recombines TRBV19 with TRBJ2-7, with D perhaps matching TRBD1 (6 bases). V was shortened by 6 bases and J by 1 base, with 13 bases between the two germline ends. Germline V gives CDR1 LNHDA, CDR2 SQIVND (reference sequence). CDR3 length equals 14 residues. The CDR3 region is CASRTRGTSYEQYF. The CDR3 coding sequence is TGTGCCAGTAGGACAAGGGGGACATCCTACGAGCAGTACTTC.

This chain links TRBV30 with TRBJ1-5; no definite D call. CDR1 is GTSNPN, CDR2 SVGIG, per germline (reference sequence). The CDR3 length is 12 residues. V was cut by 5 bases and J by 7 bases, with 12 bases left in between. The CDR3 bases are TGTGCCTGGCGGGCCGCGGGACAGCCCCAGCATTTT. This sequence encodes CAWRAAGQPQHF.

In its sample, this clone was seen a few times. The chain employs TRBV5-6 and TRBJ2-5; possibly TRBD2 for D (5 bases). V lost 6 bases to trimming and J lost 5 bases, with 14 bases between them. This CDR3 comprises 13 residues. The germline gives CDR1 SGHDT, CDR2 YYEEEE. CDR3 nucleotide sequence: TGTGCCAGCAACCCCGGGATGGGCGAGACCCAGTACTTC. It yields the protein CASNPGMGETQYF.

The chain employs TRBV27 and TRBJ1-4, with TRBD1 matching 8 bases. CDR1 is MNHEY, CDR2 SMNVEV, per germline (reference sequence). CDR3 length equals 15 residues. J lost 6 bases, V lost 4 bases, and 7 bases had no gene match. The CDR3: CASSSDWTGHEKLFF. The DNA for the CDR3 is TGTGCCAGCAGTTCGGATTGGACAGGGCATGAAAAACTGTTTTTT.

The chain combines TRBV11-2 with TRBJ2-7; TRBD1 matches at 10 bases. CDR3 length: 17 residues. Germline CDR1 reads SGHAT; CDR2 reads FQNNGV. V was clipped by 2 bases and J by 5 bases; unmatched bases: 12. CDR3 nucleotides: TGTGCCAGCAGCTTAAGGCCCTGGACAGGGGGAGCGAACGAGCAGTACTTC. It encodes CASSLRPWTGGANEQYF.

This clone was seen more than once but under ten times. The chain uses TRBV19 and TRBJ1-5, with a possible D match to TRBD1 (5 bases). The CDR3 length is 13 residues. The germline CDR1 and CDR2 sequences are LNHDA and SQIVND (reference sequence). V lost 6 bases and J lost 4, with 10 bases in between. DNA for the CDR3: TGTGCCAGTAGGCGGCCAGGGAATCAGCCCCAGCATTTT. Its protein product is CASRRPGNQPQHF.

J is TRBJ2-3 and V is TRBV4-3; D unresolved. CDR3 size: 15 residues. V was clipped by 1 base and J by 9 bases, with 17 bases between them. CDR1 LGHNA and CDR2 YSLEER come from the germline V gene. The CDR3 sequence: CASSQVRTKARTQYF. The CDR3, as DNA: TGCGCCAGCAGCCAAGTCCGAACTAAAGCGAGGACGCAGTATTTT.

This clone was seen a handful of times. The chain uses TRBV30 and TRBJ2-5; 12 bases map to TRBD2. The end of the DNA aligns better with TRBJ2-7, so the J call may be wrong. From germline, CDR1 is GTSNPN and CDR2 SVGIG (reference sequence). The CDR3 has 13 amino acids. CDR3 in amino acids: CAWTSGGATEQYF. Written as DNA, the CDR3 is TGTGCCTGGACTAGCGGGGGGGCCACCGAGCAGTACTTC.

This clone was seen a few times. The chain has TRBV5-1 and TRBJ2-1; 9 nucleotides align to TRBD1. This CDR3 is built from 16 residues. The J segment lost 6 bases and the V segment lost 3 bases, leaving 10 bases of the junction unmatched. Germline V gene data show CDR1 as SGHRS and CDR2 as YFSETQ. Here the CDR3 DNA reads TGCGCCAGCAGCTCAGTACAGGGGGCACGGGCCAATGAGCAGTTCTTC. This translates into CASSSVQGARANEQFF.

The CDR3: CASYPSGSAYEQYF. CDR3 sequence (DNA): TGTGCCAGCTATCCCAGCGGCAGCGCCTACGAGCAGTACTTC. This chain connects TRBV28 to TRBJ2-7; D is possibly TRBD2 (5 bases). Trimming took off 8 bases at V and 2 bases at J, with 16 bases between the two ends. Per germline, CDR1 MDHEN and CDR2 SYDVKM. CDR3 length: 14 residues.

CDR3 bases: TGTGCCAGCAGCTTAATGGCAGGGGGAGCCTACGAGCAGTACTTC. Translation: CASSLMAGGAYEQYF. V and J are TRBV7-9 and TRBJ2-7; 7 nucleotides match TRBD1. Germline trimming cut 2 bases from V and 2 bases from J; bases unmatched to any gene: 6. This CDR3 has 15 residues. Germline-derived CDR1 and CDR2 are SEHNR and FQNEAQ (reference sequence).

The gene calls are TRBV2 and TRBJ2-3; perhaps TRBD2 as D (7 bases). The CDR3 has 15 residues. Germline V CDR1 and CDR2: SNHLY, FYNNEI. Trimming removed 7 bases from V and 3 bases from J, with 17 bases in between. The DNA for the CDR3 is TGTGCCAGCACAAGGAGGGGGGGCCTAACAGATACGCAGTATTTT. It translates to CASTRRGGLTDTQYF.

This clone was seen more than once but under ten times. This chain joins TRBV6-1 and TRBJ1-5; 7 nucleotides align to TRBD1. Germline CDR1 is MNHNS and CDR2 is SASEGT. Trimming removed 2 bases from V and 1 base from J; junction bases left unmatched: 14. The CDR3 runs 19 residues. This chain's CDR3 is CASSEWGSGGTYSNQPQHF. The CDR3, as DNA: TGTGCCAGCAGTGAATGGGGATCAGGGGGGACCTACAGCAATCAGCCCCAGCATTTT.

In its sample, this clone was seen once. The DNA of the CDR3 is TGTGCCAGCAGTGACGTTACACGTAATCAGCCCCAGCATTTT. Amino acid sequence: CASSDVTRNQPQHF. The chain links TRBV6-1 to TRBJ1-5; D remains unclear. Trimming removed 3 bases at V and 4 bases at J, with 10 bases between. The V gene's germline CDR1 is MNHNS and CDR2 SASEGT. The CDR3 extends over 14 amino acids.

This clone appeared a few times. The V gene is TRBV11-2, the J gene TRBJ2-6; D gene uncertain. This CDR3 comprises 14 residues. The germline V and J ends were trimmed by 8 bases and 0 bases, with 8 bases remaining between them. Germline CDR1 SGHAT, CDR2 FQNNGV. The CDR3 bases are TGTGCCAGCCCTCGCGGCTCTGGGGCCAACGTCCTGACTTTC. Its translation is CASPRGSGANVLTF.